This TCR beta chain was retrieved from a study of beta chain features in type 1 diabetes. CD4+ naive, central memory, regulatory and stem cell-like memory cells were sorted via CD45RO/CCR7/CD25/CD127/CD95/CD27. Germline loops: CDR1 SGDLS, CDR2 YYNGEE. V was clipped by 4 bases and J by 3 bases, with 4 bases between them. The CDR3 consists of 11 residues. What was sequenced were expressed TCRB transcripts, since all of the isolated RNA had been reverse transcribed. Profiling relied on immunoSEQ multiplex PCR, and the TCRdb table lists in-frame clones only, not all of them. The table has some 270,000 clones, 13% to 15% seen once.

Sequences were obtained from naive CD4+ T cells from blood. The chain uses TRBV9 and TRBJ2-5; the D is unclear. The sequence was obtained from a middle-aged woman in good health. CDR3 DNA sequence: TGTGCCAGCAGCTCTGAAGAGACCCAGTACTTC. Protein product: CASSSEETQYF.